Presented here are 20 T cell receptor beta chains from one specimen sequenced in a study of T cells in narcolepsy. This table comes from immunoSEQ multiplex PCR, and its TCRdb copy is limited to in-frame clones, with some not included. The table has around 24,000 clones, 84% seen once. The sample consisted of CD45RA- memory CD4+ T cells from PBMCs. The source is a human donor with narcolepsy.

V and J are TRBV2 and TRBJ2-7; possibly TRBD1 or TRBD2 for D (5 bases each). Germline V gene sequence: CDR1 SNHLY, CDR2 FYNNEI. V shed 6 bases and J shed 0 bases, with 12 bases lying between them. CDR3 length equals 14 residues. In nucleotides, the CDR3 is TGTGCCAGCAGCGTCACGGGACGCTCCTACGAGCAGTACTTC. Amino acids: CASSVTGRSYEQYF.

In its sample, this clone was seen a few times. The gene calls are TRBV18 and TRBJ1-6; 8 bases match TRBD1. Germline V gene lookup returns CDR1 KGHSH and CDR2 LQKENI. This CDR3 is 15 amino acids long. Losses at the gene ends were 6 bases for V and 6 bases for J; bases not matched to a gene: 7. The DNA for the CDR3 is TGTGCCAGCTCGACAGGGGAGCGCTTTAATTCACCCCTCCACTTT. As protein: CASSTGERFNSPLHF.

The chain uses TRBV29-1 and TRBJ2-3; the D is unclear. In germline, CDR1 is SQVTM, CDR2 ANQGSEA. The CDR3 consists of 13 residues. Trimming removed 5 bases from V and 4 bases from J, with 13 bases in between. CDR3 DNA: TGCAGCGTTCAGGCGGTAGGCGCAGATACGCAGTATTTT. It encodes CSVQAVGADTQYF.

The chain has TRBV4-2 and TRBJ2-1; D not certain. CDR1 and CDR2 (germline): LGHNA, YNFKEQ. Trimming removed 0 bases at V and 9 bases at J, with 18 bases between. The CDR3 contains 16 residues. The CDR3 here is CASSQDLRQPRAEQFF. DNA of the CDR3: TGTGCCAGCAGCCAAGATCTGAGGCAGCCTAGGGCTGAGCAGTTCTTC.

The genes are TRBV7-2 and TRBJ2-5, with TRBD2 matching over 9 bases. This CDR3 contains 17 residues. Losses at the gene ends were 2 bases for V and 11 bases for J; bases not matched to a gene: 18. The germline V gene has CDR1 SGHTA and CDR2 FQGNSA. The CDR3 region is CASSLMGLATPQGGQYF. CDR3 in DNA: TGTGCCAGCAGCTTAATGGGACTAGCAACTCCGCAGGGTGGGCAGTACTTC.

V and J are TRBV4-3 and TRBJ2-2, with a possible D match to TRBD2 (6 bases). CDR1 LGHNA and CDR2 YSLEER come from the germline V gene. CDR3 size: 15 residues. V lost 4 bases to trimming and J lost 3 bases, with 12 bases between them. The CDR3 DNA reads TGCGCCAGCAGCCTTGGGGACTTTCACACCGGGGAGCTGTTTTTT. It encodes CASSLGDFHTGELFF.

Concerning this clone: At one end the junction does not follow the germline gene, possibly because of a read error. Other DNA sequences of this sample code for an identical CDR3. The rearrangement joins TRBV7-9 to TRBJ1-5; D gene unclear. The CDR3 totals 14 residues. Germline V gene data show CDR1 as SEHNR and CDR2 as FQNEAQ (reference sequence). The CDR3 bases are TGCGCCAGCAGCCCGTTCGGGGTCGGGCAGCCCCAGCATTTT. Residues: CASSPFGVGQPQHF.

This clone was seen a handful of times. This rearrangement joins TRBV9 to TRBJ2-1; TRBD1 might be the D (6 bases). In germline, CDR1 is SGDLS, CDR2 YYNGEE. This CDR3 comprises 16 residues. Deletions cut 3 bases from V and 0 bases from J, with 13 bases between. The CDR3 is CASSARTAYSYNEQFF. The CDR3 coding sequence is TGTGCCAGCAGCGCTAGGACAGCTTACTCCTACAATGAGCAGTTCTTC.

The chain recombines TRBV7-9 with TRBJ1-4; D gene ambiguous. Germline V gene data show CDR1 as SEHNR and CDR2 as FQNEAQ (reference sequence). This CDR3 is 14 amino acids long. V gave up 3 bases and J gave up 0 bases, with 5 bases separating them. The CDR3, as DNA: TGTGCCAGCAGCTTCGGGACAACTAATGAAAAACTGTTTTTT. Its translation is CASSFGTTNEKLFF.

This rearrangement joins TRBV2 to TRBJ2-7, with a possible D match to TRBD2 (5 bases). The V gene lost 8 bases and the J gene lost 2 bases, with 16 bases spanning the gap. The CDR3 is made up of 14 amino acids. Germline-derived CDR1 and CDR2 are SNHLY and FYNNEI. The chain's CDR3 is CASYPTRATYEQYF. The CDR3 DNA follows: TGTGCCAGCTATCCTACGAGGGCGACCTACGAGCAGTACTTC. Filled out from reference TRBV2 and TRBJ2-7, the complete variable domain reads EPEVTQTPSHQVTQMGQEVILRCVPISNHLYFYWYRQILGQKVEFLVSFYNNEISEKSEIFDDQFSVERPDGSNFTLKIRSTKLEDSAMYFCASYPTRATYEQYFGPGTRLTVT.

J is TRBJ1-3 and V is TRBV7-6; 9 bases are a match to TRBD1. Trimming cost V 5 bases and J 0 bases; bases outside gene matches: 17. Germline V gene data show CDR1 as SGHVS and CDR2 as FNYEAQ. The CDR3 has 20 amino acids. CDR3 DNA: TGTGCCAGCAGCCCCAGAGCTCCGGGACAGGGTTCTCTCTCTGGAAACACCATATATTTT. This encodes CASSPRAPGQGSLSGNTIYF.

In its sample, this clone was seen a few times. The V gene is TRBV2, the J gene TRBJ1-1, with D tentatively TRBD1 (6 bases). V lost 0 bases, J lost 2 bases, and 19 bases lay in between. CDR1 and CDR2 (germline): SNHLY, FYNNEI. This CDR3 region has 18 residues. CDR3 sequence: CASSEARLEGQINTEAFF. The CDR3 nucleotides read TGTGCCAGCAGTGAAGCCAGACTTGAGGGACAAATTAACACTGAAGCTTTCTTT. Full variable domain (rest looked up from reference TRBV2 and TRBJ1-1): EPEVTQTPSHQVTQMGQEVILRCVPISNHLYFYWYRQILGQKVEFLVSFYNNEISEKSEIFDDQFSVERPDGSNFTLKIRSTKLEDSAMYFCASSEARLEGQINTEAFFGQGTRLTVV.

CDR3 nucleotides: TGCGCCAGCCCGGGGTGGGTTTACAATGAGCAGTTCTTC. This sequence encodes CASPGWVYNEQFF. V usage is TRBV10-1 and J usage is TRBJ2-1, with D perhaps TRBD2 (5 bases). Trimming removed 8 bases at V and 4 bases at J, with 12 bases between. The CDR3 length is 13 residues. Germline V gene data show CDR1 as WNHNN and CDR2 as SYGVQD (reference sequence).

V usage is TRBV27 and J usage is TRBJ2-2; 7 nucleotides align to TRBD2. The germline V gene encodes CDR1 MNHEY and CDR2 SMNVEV (reference sequence). J lost 1 base, V lost 6 bases, and 8 bases had no gene match. This CDR3 region has 16 residues. The CDR3 coding sequence is TGTGCCAGCAGCCCTCAACAGCGGGGGAACACCGGGGAGCTGTTTTTT. Protein sequence: CASSPQQRGNTGELFF.

This rearrangement joins TRBV5-1 to TRBJ2-7; D is uncertain. This CDR3 spans 13 amino acids. Germline V gene sequence: CDR1 SGHRS, CDR2 YFSETQ. V was clipped by 1 base and J by 3 bases, with 8 bases between them. The CDR3 region is CASSLWAGYEQYF. For the CDR3, the DNA is TGCGCCAGCAGCTTGTGGGCAGGCTACGAGCAGTACTTC. The full variable domain, in which reference TRBV5-1 and TRBJ2-7 provide the parts outside the CDR3, is KAGVTQTPRYLIKTRGQQVTLSCSPISGHRSVSWYQQTPGQGLQFLFEYFSETQRNKGNFPGRFSGRQFSNSRSEMNVSTLELGDSALYLCASSLWAGYEQYFGPGTRLTVT.

The genes are TRBV7-3 and TRBJ2-7; D call uncertain. Germline CDR1 SGHTA, CDR2 FQGTGA. The CDR3 is made up of 13 amino acids. The V end lost 2 bases, the J end lost 1 base, and 6 bases lay between the germline ends. The CDR3 here is CASSLDGSYEQYF. For the CDR3, the DNA is TGTGCCAGCAGCTTAGACGGATCCTACGAGCAGTACTTC. Full variable domain (remainder filled in from reference TRBV7-3 and TRBJ2-7): GAGVSQTPSNKVTEKGKYVELRCDPISGHTALYWYRQSLGQGPEFLIYFQGTGAADDSGLPNDRFFAVRPEGSVSTLKIQRTERGDSAVYLCASSLDGSYEQYFGPGTRLTVT.

A remark on this clone: This sample also contains other DNA sequences that code for the same CDR3. The chain combines TRBV9 with TRBJ1-2; D gene unclear. The V and J ends lost 0 bases and 4 bases respectively, with 4 bases between them. The CDR3 is 12 residues long. The V gene's germline CDR1 is SGDLS and CDR2 YYNGEE. Here the CDR3 reads CASSVEGYGYTF. The CDR3 DNA reads as TGTGCCAGCAGCGTAGAAGGCTATGGCTACACCTTC.

The V and J genes are TRBV1 and TRBJ2-3; the DNA was not compared with TRBD2, the D call given in the table. TRBV1 is described as a pseudogene. The CDR3 loop spans 18 amino acids. The CDR3 loop is CTSSQVRPSGTNGDTQYF. The CDR3 nucleotides read TGCACCAGCAGCCAAGTTAGGCCTAGCGGGACAAATGGTGATACGCAGTATTTT.

This clone was detected only a few times. The rearrangement uses TRBV6-6 and TRBJ2-2, with 9 bases identical to TRBD1. The V segment lost 10 bases and the J segment 8 bases; nucleotides outside the gene matches: 11. This CDR3 spans 14 amino acids. Germline values: CDR1 MNHNY, CDR2 SVGAGI (reference sequence). CDR3: CATRRDRAYGELFF. In DNA, the CDR3 is TGTGCCACCCGGCGGGACAGGGCGTATGGGGAGCTGTTTTTT.

The chain employs TRBV15 and TRBJ2-6; tentative D call: TRBD1 (5 bases). V gave up 8 bases and J gave up 0 bases, with 17 bases separating them. The length of the CDR3 is 17 residues. Germline lookup yields CDR1 LNHNV and CDR2 YYDKDF (reference sequence). CDR3 amino acids: CATRPRGRRSGANVLTF. CDR3 nucleotides: TGTGCCACCCGCCCAAGGGGTCGCCGCTCTGGGGCCAACGTCCTGACTTTC.